This T cell receptor (beta chain) was sequenced for a study of blood T cell repertoires in COVID-19. The wider study: Whether acute or convalescent, the COVID-19 samples came from the United States, Italy and Spain. Sample material is recorded as cDNA or gDNA derived from T cells, B-cell-depleted T cells, or PBMCs.

V lost 3 bases and J lost 5, with 10 bases in between. Germline V lookup: CDR1 KGHSH, CDR2 LQKENI. The CDR3 covers 14 residues. In the original analysis: Cell counts per sample came from amplifying reference gene primers. Assay used: immunoSEQ multiplex PCR; TCRdb lists only in-frame clones, some missing. The D gene and trimming were derived from the DNA, and the V and J assignments and clone size from that table. This sample yields about 88,000 clones, of which approximately 90% are seen a single time; approximately 2.9% belongs to the top ten. The sequence derives from a woman over 75 with acute or convalescent COVID-19. Specimen: peripheral blood. This chain links TRBV18 with TRBJ1-4; TRBD1 is a possible D gene (6 bases). The CDR3 region has the DNA TGTGCCAGCTCACCTACAGGGACAAATGAAAAACTGTTTTTT. Amino acids: CASSPTGTNEKLFF.